This entry is about one T cell receptor beta chain. Its antigen is unknown. The sample is drawn from a study of T cell responses to AZD1222 COVID-19 vaccine. Germline assignment: CDR1 LGHNA and CDR2 YNFKEQ. The CDR3 runs 13 residues. V was cut by 6 bases and J by 2 bases, with 10 bases left in between. Overall study results and limits: The study reported that nearly half of spike-specific TCRs target unmutated variant regions. Among the donors, most were white British and more were female, and clonal diversity was possibly underestimated. Once two AZD1222 doses were given, Spike-specific TCR breadth and depth went up.

Assay used: immunoSEQ multiplex PCR; TCRdb lists only in-frame clones, some missing. The sample yields about 180,000 clones, just under 95% seen once. The chain uses TRBV4-2 and TRBJ1-1, with TRBD1 as a possible D gene (5 bases). The sequenced sample was peripheral blood, obtained 28 days after the second dose of the MenACWY control vaccine. This sequence was found in an adult who received the MenACWY meningococcal vaccine as a control. The CDR3 nucleotides read TGTGCCAGCAGGCACAGGATCAACACTGAAGCTTTCTTT. It is translated as CASRHRINTEAFF.